The present TCR beta chain was sequenced within a study of blood T cell repertoires in COVID-19. Per the study methods: Cell counts per sample came from amplifying reference gene primers. Sequencing was performed with immunoSEQ multiplex PCR; in TCRdb, only in-frame clones are kept and a portion is missing. The V and J calls and clone size come from that table; D and trimming were worked out from the DNA. The sample includes around 290,000 clones, approximately 89% of them seen just once. This sequence originates from a woman between 50 and 59 years old who had recovered from COVID-19. Material for sequencing was peripheral blood.

This CDR3 is CASSKDDGAPGELFF. The CDR3 nucleotides are TGTGCCAGTAGCAAAGATGATGGGGCGCCCGGGGAGCTGTTTTTT. The chain joins TRBV19 to TRBJ2-2, with TRBD1 as a possible D gene (5 bases). The CDR3 extends over 15 amino acids. Germline V CDR1 and CDR2: LNHDA, SQIVND (reference sequence). Trimming removed 6 bases from V and 6 bases from J, with 17 bases in between. The entire variable domain, with the rest obtained from reference TRBV19 and TRBJ2-2, is as follows: DGGITQSPKYLFRKEGQNVTLSCEQNLNHDAMYWYRQDPGQGLRLIYYSQIVNDFQKGDIAEGYSVSREKKESFPLTVTSAQKNPTAFYLCASSKDDGAPGELFFGEGSRLTVL.